This T cell receptor beta chain was sequenced for a study of blood T cell repertoires in COVID-19. Original methodology: Amplifying reference gene primers gave estimates of nucleated cell counts. Libraries were prepared by immunoSEQ multiplex PCR; TCRdb keeps only in-frame clonotypes and omits some of them. V, J and clone size were drawn from that table, and D and trimming were deduced from the DNA. The sample lists about 63,000 clones; 65% to 75% were seen once. Germline CDR1 and CDR2: SGHVS and FNYEAQ. This CDR3 comprises 15 residues. Trimming at V came to 1 base and at J to 4 bases, leaving 2 bases not matched to a gene.

The rearrangement joins TRBV7-6 to TRBJ2-2; TRBD1 matches 8 bases. Sample: peripheral blood. The TCR comes from a woman older than 75 with acute or convalescent COVID-19. The chain's CDR3 is CASSLGTGPTGELFF. CDR3 nucleotides: TGTGCCAGCAGCTTAGGGACAGGGCCCACCGGGGAGCTGTTTTTT.